Sequencing of this TCR beta chain was carried out in a study of cytomegalovirus exposure and HLA in healthy donors. Study-wide points: A later analysis linked a missense DCLRE1C variant to TCR beta V- and J-gene trimming.

PCR amplification relied on 60 Vbeta primers (plus 13 Jbeta primers). Libraries were prepared by immunoSEQ multiplex PCR; TCRdb keeps only in-frame clonotypes and omits some of them. This sample carries some 180,000 clones, 85% of them seen once, and the ten largest clones take about 2.3%. CDR1 and CDR2 (germline): GTSNPN, SVGIG (reference sequence). V lost 7 bases to trimming and J lost 1 base, with 27 bases between them. The CDR3 spans 18 residues. This clone has more than one count but fewer than ten. Its matching antigen is unknown. The chain couples TRBV30 to TRBJ2-3, with D perhaps matching TRBD2 (6 bases). The sequence was collected from a woman aged 50 to 60 in good health and CMV-seronegative. Sequencing was done on a sample of PBMCs. The CDR3 here is CASSEGWFVGMGTDTQYF. Written as DNA, the CDR3 is TGTGCCTCTTCGGAGGGATGGTTTGTCGGAATGGGCACAGATACGCAGTATTTT.